The 3 T cell receptor beta chains listed next were all sequenced from one sample in a study of beta chain features in type 1 diabetes. cDNA synthesis used the whole RNA isolate, giving expressed TCRB sequences. Clones were sequenced by immunoSEQ multiplex PCR, and TCRdb holds only the in-frame ones, with some missing. Of some 290,000 clones in the sample, around 22% were seen once. Antigen specificity for these receptors is unknown. Findings and limits, study-wide: TCRB CDR3s were moderately but significantly shorter in Type 1 diabetes patients in all four CD4+ subsets.

Specimen: naive CD4+ T cells from blood. Receptors originate from a woman younger than 45 with type 1 diabetes.

The chain is built from TRBV2 and TRBJ1-1; D remains ambiguous. CDR1 is SNHLY and CDR2 is FYNNEI in the germline V gene. The CDR3 length is 13 residues. Trimming stripped 7 bases from V and 3 bases from J, with 12 bases between. CDR3 in DNA: TGTGCCAGCAAGACTGACGGATACACTGAAGCTTTCTTT. Translated, it gives CASKTDGYTEAFF. Full variable domain (outside the CDR3, taken from reference TRBV2 and TRBJ1-1): EPEVTQTPSHQVTQMGQEVILRCVPISNHLYFYWYRQILGQKVEFLVSFYNNEISEKSEIFDDQFSVERPDGSNFTLKIRSTKLEDSAMYFCASKTDGYTEAFFGQGTRLTVV.

This clone was observed a few times. The chain recombines TRBV7-9 with TRBJ2-7; D is perhaps TRBD2 (7 bases). V was cut by 5 bases and J by 4 bases, with 15 bases left in between. The length of the CDR3 is 14 residues. Germline-derived CDR1 and CDR2 are SEHNR and FQNEAQ (reference sequence). This CDR3 is CASSLKGGSYEQYF. The DNA of the CDR3 is TGTGCCAGCAGCCTCAAGGGGGGGTCTTACGAGCAGTACTTC.

This clone was seen a few times. V and J are TRBV30 and TRBJ2-3; TRBD2 might be the D (7 bases). Germline-derived CDR1 and CDR2 are GTSNPN and SVGIG (reference sequence). Trimming left V 4 bases short and J 4 bases short, with 12 bases between. The CDR3 runs to 13 residues. Here the CDR3 reads CAWTGGPADTQYF. The CDR3 DNA sequence: TGTGCCTGGACCGGGGGGCCCGCAGATACGCAGTATTTT.